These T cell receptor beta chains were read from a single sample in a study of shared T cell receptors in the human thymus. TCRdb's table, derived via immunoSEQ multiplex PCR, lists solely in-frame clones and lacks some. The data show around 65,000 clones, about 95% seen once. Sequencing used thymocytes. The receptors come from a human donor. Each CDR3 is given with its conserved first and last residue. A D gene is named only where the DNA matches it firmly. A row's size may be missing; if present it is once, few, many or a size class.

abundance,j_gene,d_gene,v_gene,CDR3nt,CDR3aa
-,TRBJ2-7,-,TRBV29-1,TGCAGCGGGACCACAGGAGAGCCCCTCTACGAGCAGTACTTC,CSGTTGEPLYEQYF
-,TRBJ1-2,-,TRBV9,TGTGCCAGCAGCGTAGTATGGCAGAATGGCTACACCTTC,CASSVVWQNGYTF
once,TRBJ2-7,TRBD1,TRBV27,TGTGCCAGCAGTTCCCGAGCCCCGGACAGGGGGCTCTACGAGCAGTACTTC,CASSSRAPDRGLYEQYF
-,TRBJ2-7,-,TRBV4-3,TGCGCCAGCAGCCTCCATGGAGGCAGGATCATCTACGAGCAGTACTTC,CASSLHGGRIIYEQYF
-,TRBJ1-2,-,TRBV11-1,TGTGCCAGCAGCCCCTCAAGTTGGACAGTTTCCTATAACTATGGCTACACCTTC,CASSPSSWTVSYNYGYTF
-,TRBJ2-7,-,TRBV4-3,TGCGCCAGCAGCCAAGTTCCATCCTCCGTCACTGCCGAGCAGTACTTC,CASSQVPSSVTAEQYF
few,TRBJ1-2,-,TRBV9,TGTGCCAGCAGCAGGGAGACGTCCTATGGCTACACCTTC,CASSRETSYGYTF
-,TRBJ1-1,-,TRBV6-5,TGTGCCAGCAGTTACTCCCCGGACAGGAACACTGAAGCTTTCTTT,CASSYSPDRNTEAFF
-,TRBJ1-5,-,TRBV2,TGTGCCAGCAGTGTTAACCAAACCACCAATCAGCCCCAGCATTTT,CASSVNQTTNQPQHF
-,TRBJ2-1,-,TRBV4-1,TGCGCCAGCAGCCAGTCCGGGGTAGCGGTGAACAATGAGCAGTTCTTC,CASSQSGVAVNNEQFF
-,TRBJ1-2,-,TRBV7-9,TGTGCCAGCAGGGCAAGTAACTATGGCTACACCTTC,CASRASNYGYTF
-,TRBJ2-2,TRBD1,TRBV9,TGTGCCAGCCGGGCCCCGGGACAGGGAAGGGGTGAAAGGAACACCGGGGAGCTGTTTTTT,CASRAPGQGRGERNTGELFF
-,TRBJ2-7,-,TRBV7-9,TGTGCCAGCAGCTTACCTGGCGGGCAGGGGAGAGACGAGCAGTACTTC,CASSLPGGQGRDEQYF
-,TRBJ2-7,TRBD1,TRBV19,TGTGCCAGTAGTCTCGGACAGGGGCGGAGGGGAGAGCAGTACTTC,CASSLGQGRRGEQYF
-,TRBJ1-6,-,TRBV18,TGTGCCAGCTCACCACCTAAGCGACAGCCTAATTCACCCCTCCACTTT,CASSPPKRQPNSPLHF
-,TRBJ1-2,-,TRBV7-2,TGTGCCAGCAGCCCGAAGTCCGGGTATGGCTACACCTTC,CASSPKSGYGYTF
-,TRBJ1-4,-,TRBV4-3,TGCGCCAGCAGCCTAAAGCCCACGGACTCTTGGGATGAAAAACTGTTTTTT,CASSLKPTDSWDEKLFF
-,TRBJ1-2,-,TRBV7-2,TGTGCCAGCAGCTTAGTATTTCGGGACACTGACTATGGCTACACCTTC,CASSLVFRDTDYGYTF
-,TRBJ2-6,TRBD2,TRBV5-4,TGTGCCAGCAGCTGGGGACTAGCGGACTGCTCTGGGGCCAACGTCCTGACTTTC,CASSWGLADCSGANVLTF
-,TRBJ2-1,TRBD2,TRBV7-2,TGTGCCAGCAAACGCGGGGGGCCAAAACAACCATACAATGAGCAGCTCTTC,CASKRGGPKQPYNEQLF
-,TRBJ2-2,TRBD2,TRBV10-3,TGTGCCATCAGCGCGGGACTAGCGGGATACCGGTCTGGGGAGCTGTTTTTT,CAISAGLAGYRSGELFF
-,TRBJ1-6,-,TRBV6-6,TGTGCCAGCAGTTCTCACAGGGCGGGGAATTCACCCCTCCACTTT,CASSSHRAGNSPLHF
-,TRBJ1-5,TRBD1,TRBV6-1,TGTGCCAGCAGTAGGGACAGGGGGGTCAATCAGCCCCAGCATTTT,CASSRDRGVNQPQHF
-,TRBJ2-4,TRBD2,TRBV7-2,TGTGCCAGCAGCTTTTCGGGACTAGCGGGGAAAAACATTCAGTACTTC,CASSFSGLAGKNIQYF
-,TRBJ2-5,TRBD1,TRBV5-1,TGCGCCAGCAGCCCCCTGAACAGGGGTCAAGAGACCCAGTACTTC,CASSPLNRGQETQYF
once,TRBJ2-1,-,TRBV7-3,TGTGCCAGCAGCTTAAAGGGACACGACTACAATGAGCAGTTCTTC,CASSLKGHDYNEQFF
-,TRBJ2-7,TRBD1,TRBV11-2,TGTGCCAGCAGTACTCTGGACAGGGACTACGAGCAGTACTTC,CASSTLDRDYEQYF
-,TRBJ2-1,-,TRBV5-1,TGCGCCAGCAGCTTGGTAAAGGGGGAAGGAGCTTACAATGAGCAGTTCTTC,CASSLVKGEGAYNEQFF
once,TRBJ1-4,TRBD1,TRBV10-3,TGTGCCATCAGTGATAATCGGGGACAGGTACCATTGCGAACTGAAAAACTGTTTTTT,CAISDNRGQVPLRTEKLFF
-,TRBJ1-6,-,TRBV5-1,TGCGCCAGCAGCCTCTCCGGGGGACCGTTCTATAATTCACCCCTCCACTTT,CASSLSGGPFYNSPLHF
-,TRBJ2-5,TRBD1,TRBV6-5,TGTGCCAGCAGCCTCGGGACAGGGGATGGGGAGACCCAGTACTTC,CASSLGTGDGETQYF
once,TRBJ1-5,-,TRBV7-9,TGTGCCAGAAGCTTGAAGCAACAGGGCGGCAATCAGCCCCAGCATTTT,CARSLKQQGGNQPQHF
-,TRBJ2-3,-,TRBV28,TGTGCCAGCAGACCGGGACCAGGAGTTACCTGGGATACGCAGTATTTT,CASRPGPGVTWDTQYF
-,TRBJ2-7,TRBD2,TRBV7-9,TGTGCCAGCAGCAAAAAACGCGGCGGGGGGTATTCTATCTACTACGAGCAGTACTTC,CASSKKRGGGYSIYYEQYF
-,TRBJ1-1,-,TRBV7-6,TGTGCCAGCAGCTCCAGACAGACCCTGAACACTGAAGCTTTCTTT,CASSSRQTLNTEAFF